This record covers a single T cell receptor (beta chain). This entry is derived from a study of technical replicates of blood from a few donors. TCRdb's copy holds only in-frame clones and misses some; the assay was immunoSEQ multiplex PCR. Of approximately 75,000 clones in the sample, 95% to 98% were seen once. The CDR3 is made up of 15 amino acids. Per germline, CDR1 SGHTA and CDR2 FQGTGA. V lost 5 bases, J lost 4 bases, and 17 bases lay in between. The genes are TRBV7-3 and TRBJ1-2; no firm D call. The TCR comes from a human donor in good health. Material: T cells isolated from PBMCs. The CDR3 nucleotides are TGTGCCAGCAGCCAGAGCGGCTCGGGTGCCTATGGCTACACCTTC. Translating it yields CASSQSGSGAYGYTF.